These 10 T cell receptor beta chains were all obtained from the same sample, sequenced in a study of low-dose radiotherapy and immunotherapy resistance in tumors. Alpha and beta chains were covered, as first-strand cDNA relied on TRAV- and TRBV-specific primers. A constant-region primer paired with the V-primer adapter amplified TCRs over around 18 PCR cycles. TCRdb used MiXCR to reprocess the reads, holding one entry per CDR3 protein. The data contain 65,000 to 95,000 distinct CDR3 sequences, around 17% of them seen just once; the ten biggest clones take up 1.3% to 1.5%. Specified time point: after trial treatment. As for treatment: LDRT plus nivolumab, ipilimumab, low-dose cyclophosphamide and aspirin (RACIN trial). The sequences come from PBMCs, collected after low-dose radiotherapy plus immunotherapy. The receptor source for this set is a male donor with prostate cancer.

This clonotype was detected many times. The rearrangement uses TRBV9 and TRBJ1-4, with 7 bases fitting TRBD1. This CDR3 comprises 15 residues. Per germline, CDR1 SGDLS and CDR2 YYNGEE. Trimming at V came to 0 bases and at J to 5 bases, leaving 4 bases not matched to a gene. The CDR3 here is CASSVGAGGNEKLFF. The CDR3 DNA reads as TGTGCCAGCAGCGTAGGAGCAGGGGGAAATGAAAAACTGTTTTTT.

CDR3 sequence reads: CASSEVGGLAGTDTQYF. The DNA for the CDR3 is TGTGCCAGCAGTGAAGTGGGGGGACTAGCTGGCACAGATACGCAGTATTTT. This rearrangement joins TRBV6-1 to TRBJ2-3; 9 bases agree with TRBD2. Germline values: CDR1 MNHNS, CDR2 SASEGT. J lost 1 base, V lost 1 base, and 6 bases had no gene match. This CDR3 is built from 17 residues.

Regarding this clonotype: Only one base separates this from a far larger clonotype, so it likely reflects a read error. This chain connects TRBV27 to TRBJ1-1; D unclear. The length of the CDR3 is 14 residues. Germline lookup yields CDR1 MNHEY and CDR2 SMNVEV (reference sequence). The CDR3 loop reads CATSVDKKNTKAFF. DNA of the CDR3: TGTGCCACCAGTGTCGACAAAAAGAACACTAAAGCTTTCTTT.

This clonotype was observed at least ten times. J is TRBJ2-2 and V is TRBV12-5; D ambiguous. CDR3 size: 15 residues. Germline loops: CDR1 LGHNT, CDR2 FRNRAP. Trimming took 1 base from V and 0 from J, leaving 6 bases between them. CDR3 protein: CASGLGTANTGELFF. As DNA, the CDR3 is TGTGCTAGTGGTTTGGGGACGGCGAACACCGGGGAGCTGTTTTTT.

There are many counts of this clonotype. The rearrangement links TRBV28 to TRBJ2-3, with 8 bases fitting TRBD2. Germline V gene data show CDR1 as MDHEN and CDR2 as SYDVKM. The J segment lost 0 bases and the V segment lost 8 bases, leaving 10 bases of the junction unmatched. This CDR3 has 16 residues. CDR3 DNA sequence: TGTGCCAGCGGCGAAATTAGCGGGGTTAGCACAGATACGCAGTATTTT. Amino acids: CASGEISGVSTDTQYF.

This clonotype was detected many times. V gene TRBV4-3 combines with J gene TRBJ2-7; 9 bases are shared with TRBD1. V gave up 2 bases and J gave up 4 bases; unmatched junction bases: 3. This CDR3 region has 14 residues. Per germline, CDR1 LGHNA and CDR2 YSLEER. As DNA, the CDR3 is TGCGCCAGCAGCCAACAGACAGGGGGGTACGAGCAGTACTTC. It yields the protein CASSQQTGGYEQYF.

This clonotype has more than one count but fewer than ten. This chain connects TRBV18 to TRBJ2-4; 10 nucleotides agree with TRBD1. The V gene's germline CDR1 is KGHSH and CDR2 LQKENI. The CDR3 spans 14 residues. Unmatched junction bases numbered 5, after V lost 3 bases and J lost 9 bases. CDR3 protein: CASSPGTGDVIQYF. DNA for the CDR3: TGTGCCAGCTCACCGGGGACAGGGGATGTCATTCAGTACTTC.

Ten or more counts support this clonotype. J is TRBJ2-2 and V is TRBV27; D perhaps matches TRBD1 (5 bases). The CDR3 extends over 16 amino acids. Per the germline V gene, CDR1 is MNHEY and CDR2 is SMNVEV (reference sequence). V was clipped by 3 bases and J by 0 bases, with 11 bases between them. Here the CDR3 reads CASSFASQANTGELFF. The CDR3 nucleotides are TGTGCCAGCAGTTTCGCATCACAGGCGAACACCGGGGAGCTGTTTTTT.

Points on this clonotype: A far larger clone is only one base removed, so a read error is likely. The chain couples TRBV6-6 to TRBJ2-1, with D possibly being TRBD1 (5 bases). The CDR3 contains 12 residues. V lost 5 bases to trimming and J lost 10 bases, with 12 bases between them. From germline, CDR1 is MNHNY and CDR2 SVGAGI (reference sequence). The CDR3 bases are TGTGCCAGCAGTGAATGGGGCCTCGAGCAGTTCTTC. The encoded protein is CASSEWGLEQFF.

This clonotype was counted ten times or more. This chain joins TRBV4-1 and TRBJ2-1; D remains ambiguous. Trimming cost V 3 bases and J 1 base, with 16 bases left between them. Germline CDR1 MGHRA, CDR2 YSYEKL. The CDR3 has 17 residues. CDR3 in amino acids: CASSHVDLGFSYNEQFF. The CDR3 nucleotides read TGCGCCAGCAGCCATGTTGACCTAGGGTTTTCCTACAATGAGCAGTTCTTC.